This TCR beta chain is drawn from a study of T cells after yellow fever vaccination. The CDR3 consists of 14 residues. The trim removed 6 bases at V and 4 bases at J, leaving 7 bases unmatched. In germline, CDR1 is LGHNA, CDR2 YSLEER. Study results and limitations: The study re-detected most primary-vaccination clones after the booster (96% CD4, roughly 85% CD8).

This clonotype showed up many times. Its cognate antigen is unknown. Synthesis of TCR cDNA relied on 5'RACE template switching, which attached a universal primer site and UMIs. TCRdb redid the calling of the 5' RACE reads with MiXCR, one entry per CDR3 protein. The data contain roughly 180,000 distinct CDR3 sequences, roughly 6.2% of them singletons. The TCR comes from a man between 18 and 29 years old who received the YFV17D yellow fever vaccine. The specimen was CD4+ T cells sorted from PBMCs, collected on the day of the first yellow fever vaccination. The genes are TRBV4-3 and TRBJ2-3; TRBD1 matches at 7 bases. CDR3 sequence: CASSKGAGADTQYF. The CDR3 DNA reads as TGCGCCAGCAGTAAGGGGGCCGGCGCAGATACGCAGTATTTT.